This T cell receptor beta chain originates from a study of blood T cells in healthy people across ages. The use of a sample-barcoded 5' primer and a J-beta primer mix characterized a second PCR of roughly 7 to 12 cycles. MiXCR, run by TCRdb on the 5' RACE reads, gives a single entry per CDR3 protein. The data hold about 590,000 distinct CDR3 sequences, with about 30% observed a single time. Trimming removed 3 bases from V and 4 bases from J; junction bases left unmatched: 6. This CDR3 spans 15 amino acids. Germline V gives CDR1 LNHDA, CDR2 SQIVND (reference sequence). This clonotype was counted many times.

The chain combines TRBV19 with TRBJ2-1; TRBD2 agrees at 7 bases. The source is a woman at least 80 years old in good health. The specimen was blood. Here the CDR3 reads CASSIYPGGYNEQFF. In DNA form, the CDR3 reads TGTGCCAGTAGTATCTATCCGGGGGGATACAATGAGCAGTTCTTC.